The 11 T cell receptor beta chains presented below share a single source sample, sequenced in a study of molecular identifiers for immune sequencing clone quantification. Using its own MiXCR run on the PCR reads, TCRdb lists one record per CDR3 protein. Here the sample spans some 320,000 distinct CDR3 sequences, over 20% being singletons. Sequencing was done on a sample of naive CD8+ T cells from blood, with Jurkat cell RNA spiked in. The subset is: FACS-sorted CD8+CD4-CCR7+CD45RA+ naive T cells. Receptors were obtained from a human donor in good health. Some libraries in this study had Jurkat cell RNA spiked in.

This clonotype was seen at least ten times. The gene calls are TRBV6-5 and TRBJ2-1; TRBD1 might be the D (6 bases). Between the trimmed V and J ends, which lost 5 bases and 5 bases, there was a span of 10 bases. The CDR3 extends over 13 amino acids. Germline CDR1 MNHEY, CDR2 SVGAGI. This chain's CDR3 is CASSRTAHNEQFF. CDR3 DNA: TGTGCCAGCAGTCGGACAGCTCACAATGAGCAGTTCTTC.

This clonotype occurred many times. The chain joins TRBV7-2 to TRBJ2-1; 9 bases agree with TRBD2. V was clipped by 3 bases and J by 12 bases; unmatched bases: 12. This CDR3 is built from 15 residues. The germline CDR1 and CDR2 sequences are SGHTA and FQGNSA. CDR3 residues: CASSFSVAGDPGQFF. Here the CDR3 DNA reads TGTGCCAGCAGCTTCTCGGTAGCGGGAGACCCGGGGCAGTTCTTC.

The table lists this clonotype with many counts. The CDR3 nucleotides read TGTGCCAGCAGCGTAGCTGGCAGGGTCACAGATACGCAGTATTTT. Its protein product is CASSVAGRVTDTQYF. The chain is built from TRBV9 and TRBJ2-3; possibly TRBD1 for D (5 bases). CDR1 is SGDLS and CDR2 is YYNGEE in the germline V gene. The CDR3 spans 15 residues. Trimming removed 0 bases from V and 2 bases from J, with 10 bases in between.

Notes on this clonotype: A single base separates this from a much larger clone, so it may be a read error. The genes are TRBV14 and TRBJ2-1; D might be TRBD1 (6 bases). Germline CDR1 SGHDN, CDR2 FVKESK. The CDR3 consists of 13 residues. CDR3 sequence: CANSPPAGVKQFF. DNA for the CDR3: TGTGCCAACAGCCCACCAGCAGGGGTTAAGCAGTTCTTC.

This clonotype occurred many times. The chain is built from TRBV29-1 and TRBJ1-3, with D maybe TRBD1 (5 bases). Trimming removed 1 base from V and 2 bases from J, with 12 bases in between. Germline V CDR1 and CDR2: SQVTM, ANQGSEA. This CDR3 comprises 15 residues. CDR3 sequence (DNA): TGCAGCGTTGAAGGCGGCAGGGACCCTGGAAACACCATATATTTT. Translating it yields CSVEGGRDPGNTIYF.

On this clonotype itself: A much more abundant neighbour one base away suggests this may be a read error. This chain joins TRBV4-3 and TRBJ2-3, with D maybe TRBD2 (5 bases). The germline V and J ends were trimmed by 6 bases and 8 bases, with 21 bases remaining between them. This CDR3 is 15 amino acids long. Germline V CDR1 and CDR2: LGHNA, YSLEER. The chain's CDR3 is CASRASLVGSATQYF. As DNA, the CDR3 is TGCGCCAGCAGGGCTAGCTTGGTTGGGTCAGCTACGCAGTATTTT.

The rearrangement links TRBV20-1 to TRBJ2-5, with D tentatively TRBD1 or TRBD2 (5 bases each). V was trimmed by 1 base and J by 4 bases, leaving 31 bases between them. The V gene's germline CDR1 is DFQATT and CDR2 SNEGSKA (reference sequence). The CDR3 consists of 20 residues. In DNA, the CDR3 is TGCAGTGCTAGAGTTTTTCCTGGAGCGGCAGGAACCAACCAGGGAGAGACCCAGTACTTC. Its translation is CSARVFPGAAGTNQGETQYF.

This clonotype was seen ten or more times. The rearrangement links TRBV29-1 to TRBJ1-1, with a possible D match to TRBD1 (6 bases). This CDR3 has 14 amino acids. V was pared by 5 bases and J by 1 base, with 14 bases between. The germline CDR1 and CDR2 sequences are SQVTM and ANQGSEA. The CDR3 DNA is TGCAGCGTTTATACAGGGAGAGGGAACACTGAAGCTTTCTTT. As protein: CSVYTGRGNTEAFF.

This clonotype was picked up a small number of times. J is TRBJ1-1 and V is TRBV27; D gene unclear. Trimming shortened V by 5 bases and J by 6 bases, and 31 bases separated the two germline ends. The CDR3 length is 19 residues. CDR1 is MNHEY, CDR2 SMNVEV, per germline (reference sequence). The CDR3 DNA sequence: TGTGCCAGCAGTCCTCTCGCCCGGCAGAGGGCCTTACGAGAGGCTGAAGCTTTCTTT. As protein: CASSPLARQRALREAEAFF.

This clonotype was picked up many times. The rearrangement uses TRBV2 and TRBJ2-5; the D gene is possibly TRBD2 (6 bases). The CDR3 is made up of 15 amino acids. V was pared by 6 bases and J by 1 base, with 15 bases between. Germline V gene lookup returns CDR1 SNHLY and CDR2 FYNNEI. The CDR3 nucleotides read TGTGCCAGCAGAACTAGAGCGGGTTTCCAAGAGACCCAGTACTTC. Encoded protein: CASRTRAGFQETQYF.

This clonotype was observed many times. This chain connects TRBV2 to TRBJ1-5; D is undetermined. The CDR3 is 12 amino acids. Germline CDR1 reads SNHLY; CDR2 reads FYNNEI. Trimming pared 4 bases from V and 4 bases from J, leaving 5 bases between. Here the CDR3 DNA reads TGTGCCAGCAGTGGAGCGAATCAGCCCCAGCATTTT. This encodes CASSGANQPQHF.